This T cell receptor (beta chain) was captured by sequencing in a study of pediatric ulcerative colitis. Study results and caveats: Blood samples from a couple of patients yielded substantially fewer templates and were excluded from blood-rectal overlap analysis.

The rectum was sampled with one to two pinch biopsies at colonoscopy. The diagnostic colonoscopy in ulcerative colitis patients preceded any immunosuppressive treatment. About this clone itself: Its matching antigen is unknown.

The CDR3 contains 15 residues. The trim removed 5 bases at V and 3 bases at J, leaving 3 bases unmatched. Germline values: CDR1 LNHNV, CDR2 YYDKDF (reference sequence). The table came from immunoSEQ multiplex PCR; TCRdb's copy has only in-frame clones and leaves some out. The sample shows around 40,000 clones, about 81% of them seen only once. The TCR sequence derives from a boy aged 10-17 years with severe ulcerative colitis. Input material: gut tissue. The rearrangement uses TRBV15 and TRBJ2-2; 10 positions agree with TRBD1. The CDR3 nucleotides are TGTGCCACCAGCCCCGGGACAGGGGACACCGGGGAGCTGTTTTTT. Translating it yields CATSPGTGDTGELFF.